Presented here are 22 T cell receptor beta chains from one specimen sequenced in a study of T cells in Graves' hyperthyroidism and ophthalmopathy. What was amplified from RNA transcripts were TCR beta CDR3 regions. A set of HTBI primers served as the primers for a first-round RT-PCR of the TCR CDR3. TCRdb fed the multiplex PCR reads into MiXCR, producing one record per CDR3 protein. Of about 580,000 distinct CDR3 sequences listed, 46% are singletons. Sequenced sample: peripheral blood or thyroid tissue (not recorded which). These receptor sequences come from a woman younger than 35 with Graves' hyperthyroidism.

This chain connects TRBV2 to TRBJ2-2; 11 nucleotides line up with TRBD2. This CDR3 is 17 amino acids long. CDR1 is SNHLY and CDR2 is FYNNEI in the germline V gene. Losses at the gene ends were 7 bases for V and 3 bases for J; bases not matched to a gene: 10. The CDR3 coding sequence is TGTGCCAGCAACCCCCTAGCGGGAGGACCTCACACCGGGGAGCTGTTTTTT. Its translation: CASNPLAGGPHTGELFF.

This clonotype appeared once. A read error may account for a junction end that differs from germline. The chain joins TRBV29-1 to TRBJ1-2; D not resolved. The germline V gene has CDR1 SQVTM and CDR2 ANQGSEA. This CDR3 region has 12 residues. As DNA, the CDR3 is TGCGGCGTTGAGGTAGGAGGCTATGGCTACACCTTC. This translates into CGVEVGGYGYTF.

Ten or more counts support this clonotype. The chain is built from TRBV6-2 or TRBV6-3 and TRBJ1-2, with D hard to call. V was shortened by 0 bases and J by 4 bases, with 6 bases between the two germline ends. CDR3 size: 13 residues. CDR1 is MNHEY, CDR2 SVGEGT, per germline. DNA of the CDR3: TGTGCCAGCAGTTACTCCGGGTTCTATGGCTACACCTTC. The encoded protein is CASSYSGFYGYTF.

The chain is built from TRBV7-9 and TRBJ1-1; 9 bases agree with TRBD1. V was pared by 4 bases and J by 0 bases, with 12 bases of the junction left unmatched. Germline loops: CDR1 SEHNR, CDR2 FQNEAQ (reference sequence). The CDR3 spans 18 residues. Here the CDR3 DNA reads TGTGCCAGCAGCTCTGGGCTCGGACAGGGGTTCGTGAACACTGAAGCTTTCTTT. Protein sequence: CASSSGLGQGFVNTEAFF.

A note on this clonotype: A read error is likely, as this CDR3 ends without the conserved phenylalanine or tryptophan. This chain uses TRBV10-3 with TRBJ1-1; D remains unclear. There are 12 residues in the CDR3. V shed 6 bases and J shed 0 bases, with 5 bases lying between them. Germline-derived CDR1 and CDR2 are ENHRY and SYGVKD. DNA of the CDR3: TGTGCCATCAGGGGGTTGAACACTGAAGCTTTCTCT. Protein product: CAIRGLNTEAFS.

The rearrangement links TRBV7-8 to TRBJ1-6; a weak D match, TRBD1 (6 bases). Germline CDR1 SGHVS, CDR2 FQNEAQ. Trimming shortened V by 3 bases and J by 9 bases, and 9 bases separated the two germline ends. This CDR3 is 13 amino acids long. The chain's CDR3 is CASSLGASSPLHF. As DNA, the CDR3 is TGTGCCAGCAGCTTGGGGGCCTCTTCACCCCTCCACTTT.

As regards this clonotype: A much larger clone sits a single nucleotide away, making a read error possible. CDR3 nucleotide sequence: TGTGCCAGTAATGAGGCCCTCCGAGGGACTGAAGCTTTCTTT. Translation gives CASNEALRGTEAFF. The chain combines TRBV19 with TRBJ1-1; D ambiguous. V was cut by 7 bases and J by 5 bases, with 17 bases left in between. This CDR3 spans 14 amino acids. CDR1 LNHDA and CDR2 SQIVND come from the germline V gene (reference sequence).

The V call is TRBV20-1, the J call TRBJ2-7, with 7 bases lining up with TRBD2. This CDR3 is 15 amino acids long. The germline V gene has CDR1 DFQATT and CDR2 SNEGSKA (reference sequence). The J segment lost 1 base and the V segment lost 5 bases, leaving 11 bases of the junction unmatched. The CDR3 sequence: CSALGGLIGSYEQYF. CDR3 nucleotides: TGCAGTGCTTTGGGGGGGTTAATAGGGTCCTACGAGCAGTACTTC.

This clonotype came up many times. CDR3 coding DNA: TGCAGTGCTAGAGGTTCGTGGGAGTCGGGCTACGAGCAGTACTTC. Its translation: CSARGSWESGYEQYF. The rearrangement joins TRBV20-1 to TRBJ2-7; weak D call: TRBD2 (5 bases). The CDR3 is made up of 15 amino acids. Germline V gives CDR1 DFQATT, CDR2 SNEGSKA (reference sequence). Trimming pared 1 base from V and 3 bases from J, leaving 16 bases between.

This clonotype was recorded at least ten times. V is TRBV29-1 and J is TRBJ2-7; D remains unclear. Germline CDR1 is SQVTM and CDR2 is ANQGSEA. V gave up 4 bases and J gave up 7 bases, with 14 bases separating them. This CDR3 region has 12 residues. CDR3 coding DNA: TGCAGCGTTGGTTCCGGTGGGTGGGAGCAGTACTTC. It encodes CSVGSGGWEQYF.

In its sample, this clonotype was seen many times. This chain connects TRBV20-1 to TRBJ1-5; tentative D call: TRBD1 (5 bases). Germline-derived CDR1 and CDR2 are DFQATT and SNEGSKA (reference sequence). The CDR3 totals 16 residues. Trimming left V 6 bases short and J 6 bases short, with 24 bases between. The CDR3 DNA follows: TGCAGTGCCAAGACGGCAGGGAATGTAGTCAGTCAGCCCCAGCATTTT. This codes for CSAKTAGNVVSQPQHF.

The chain uses TRBV29-1 and TRBJ2-7; 10 positions match TRBD1. The germline gives CDR1 SQVTM, CDR2 ANQGSEA. CDR3 length equals 14 residues. Trimming removed 6 bases from V and 6 bases from J; junction bases left unmatched: 11. In DNA, the CDR3 is TGCAGCGTCCCCCGACAGGGGGCTGTCTCCGAGCAGTACTTC. This gives the protein CSVPRQGAVSEQYF.

The sample holds many counts of this clonotype. The rearrangement joins TRBV19 to TRBJ1-1; D remains unclear. The CDR3 contains 13 residues. Germline V CDR1 and CDR2: LNHDA, SQIVND (reference sequence). V lost 3 bases, J lost 0 bases, and 5 bases lay in between. The CDR3 spells CASSIEVNTEAFF. The DNA for the CDR3 is TGTGCCAGTAGTATCGAGGTGAACACTGAAGCTTTCTTT.

The chain is built from TRBV12-5 and TRBJ1-1; D ambiguous. The CDR3 contains 15 residues. Looked up from germline, CDR1 is LGHNT and CDR2 is FRNRAP. V lost 4 bases, J lost 0 bases, and 12 bases lay in between. The CDR3 DNA sequence: TGTGCTAGTGGTTCGGTAGTACAATTGAACACTGAAGCTTTCTTT. Encoded protein: CASGSVVQLNTEAFF.

The chain joins TRBV24-1 to TRBJ2-5; 8 bases fit TRBD1. The J call could be wrong; TRBJ2-1 is a better fit for the DNA end. CDR3 size: 15 residues. Germline CDR1 reads KGHDR; CDR2 reads SFDVKD. CDR3 sequence reads: CATSDARTGSNEQFF. The CDR3 DNA follows: TGTGCCACCAGTGATGCCAGGACAGGGAGCAATGAGCAGTTCTTC.

Many counts were recorded for this clonotype. CDR3 loop: CATSPKGSYGYTF. The CDR3 DNA follows: TGTGCCACCAGCCCGAAGGGCAGCTATGGCTACACCTTC. The genes are TRBV15 and TRBJ1-2; no clear D. Germline-derived CDR1 and CDR2 are LNHNV and YYDKDF (reference sequence). The V and J ends lost 5 bases and 4 bases respectively, with 11 bases between them. The CDR3 loop spans 13 amino acids.

The chain recombines TRBV7-3 with TRBJ2-3; 10 bases match TRBD2. V was pared by 4 bases and J by 0 bases, with 10 bases of the junction left unmatched. Germline V CDR1 and CDR2: SGHTA, FQGTGA. This CDR3 contains 18 residues. The CDR3 region has the DNA TGTGCCAGCAGCTCAACAGGGCCTAGCGGGAGAAGCACAGATACGCAGTATTTT. Its protein product is CASSSTGPSGRSTDTQYF.

The chain has TRBV2 and TRBJ2-7, with TRBD2 matching over 7 bases. Germline V gene data show CDR1 as SNHLY and CDR2 as FYNNEI. This CDR3 contains 8 residues. The CDR3 DNA is TGTGCCAGCACCTCGGCGGGGGTG. It is translated as CASTSAGV.

This clonotype was picked up many times. The J gene is TRBJ2-5, the V gene TRBV6-1, with D possibly matching TRBD1 (7 bases). Germline CDR1 MNHNS, CDR2 SASEGT. Trimming took 5 bases from V and 10 from J, leaving 14 bases between them. The CDR3 length is 12 residues. The CDR3, as DNA: TGTGCCAGCAGTATTCAGGGGGGAGTCCAGTACTTC. This codes for CASSIQGGVQYF.

This clonotype occurred a few times. The V call is TRBV12-3 or TRBV12-4, the J call TRBJ1-1; no definite D call. V was trimmed by 1 base and J by 7 bases, leaving 4 bases between them. The CDR3 extends over 11 amino acids. CDR3 region: CASSLDGEAFF. CDR3 nucleotide sequence: TGTGCCAGCAGTTTAGACGGTGAAGCTTTCTTT.

Notes on this clonotype: This may come from a read error, since a much larger clone is one base off. V is TRBV6-5 and J is TRBJ2-7; D is unclear. CDR1 is MNHEY, CDR2 SVGAGI, per germline. The CDR3 totals 13 residues. CDR3 protein: CASSSASSYERYF. The CDR3 DNA sequence: TGTGCCAGCAGTTCAGCGAGCTCCTACGAGCGGTACTTC.

The J gene is TRBJ2-7, the V gene TRBV2; 12 bases line up with TRBD2. In germline, CDR1 is SNHLY, CDR2 FYNNEI. V lost 10 bases and J lost 7; bases outside the gene matches: 11. This CDR3 is 14 amino acids long. CDR3 in amino acids: CATAGTSGRGEQYF. The CDR3 DNA sequence: TGTGCCACCGCCGGGACTAGCGGGCGAGGGGAGCAGTACTTC.